Following are 18 T cell receptor beta chains from one sample sequenced in a study of cytomegalovirus exposure and HLA in healthy donors. Primers included in the PCR were 60 Vbeta and 13 Jbeta primers. Some clones are missing from TCRdb's copy, which holds only in-frame ones; the method was immunoSEQ multiplex PCR. The data show about 140,000 clones, 65% to 75% seen once. The specimen was PBMCs. The receptors come from a man in his fifties or sixties in good health and CMV-seronegative.

This clone has only one observation. This chain uses TRBV6-4 with TRBJ1-2; maybe TRBD1 (6 bases). CDR3 length equals 16 residues. Germline V CDR1 and CDR2: MRHNA, SNTAGT. V gave up 0 bases and J gave up 0 bases, with 11 bases separating them. DNA of the CDR3: TGTGCCAGCAGTGACTCCCGTAGGGGGACTAACTATGGCTACACCTTC. Translated, it gives CASSDSRRGTNYGYTF.

This clone was observed a few times. J is TRBJ1-2 and V is TRBV4-3; D possibly corresponds to TRBD1 (6 bases). This CDR3 region has 14 residues. Germline CDR1 LGHNA, CDR2 YSLEER. V lost 3 bases and J lost 7, with 15 bases in between. CDR3 DNA: TGCGCCAGCAGCCAGGGGGACACGGCGAGTGGCTACACCTTC. This codes for CASSQGDTASGYTF.

There are a few counts of this clone. The chain uses TRBV21-1 and TRBJ2-2; the table's TRBD1 call for D was not verified on the DNA. TRBV21-1 is noted as a pseudogene. The CDR3 totals 15 residues. The CDR3 DNA follows: TGTGCCAGCAGCAAAGCGAGGACAAGCACCGGGGAGCTGTTTTTT. It encodes CASSKARTSTGELFF.

This clone was counted only a few times. J is TRBJ1-4 and V is TRBV19; D not resolved. The CDR3 extends over 15 amino acids. Trimming took 2 bases from V and 5 from J, leaving 12 bases between them. Germline-derived CDR1 and CDR2 are LNHDA and SQIVND (reference sequence). CDR3 DNA sequence: TGTGCCAGTAGTATACGGGAGGGCTTAAATGAAAAACTGTTTTTT. Amino acids: CASSIREGLNEKLFF.

The rearrangement joins TRBV19 to TRBJ1-2, with 7 bases fitting TRBD1. Per germline, CDR1 LNHDA and CDR2 SQIVND (reference sequence). J lost 4 bases, V lost 3 bases, and 8 bases had no gene match. The CDR3 sequence is 15 residues long. The DNA for the CDR3 is TGTGCCAGTAGTATCCGAAGGGGGCCGGGCTATGGCTACACCTTC. It is translated as CASSIRRGPGYGYTF.

The chain couples TRBV7-2 to TRBJ2-3; tentatively, D is TRBD1 (8 bases). Trimming removed 4 bases from V and 2 bases from J, with 19 bases in between. The CDR3 contains 17 residues. Germline V gene sequence: CDR1 SGHTA, CDR2 FQGNSA. The CDR3 DNA sequence: TGTGCCAGCAGCTCTCGACAGGGGAGGGGATACACAGATACGCAGTATTTT. This sequence encodes CASSSRQGRGYTDTQYF.

CDR3 DNA: TGTGCCAGCAGCCCGACGTGGGACAGAAACACAGATACGCAGTATTTT. It yields the protein CASSPTWDRNTDTQYF. This chain uses TRBV28 with TRBJ2-3, with 7 bases fitting TRBD1. Trimming took 6 bases from V and 2 from J; bases not matched to a gene: 11. Germline assignment: CDR1 MDHEN and CDR2 SYDVKM. The CDR3 has 16 amino acids.

Here the CDR3 DNA reads TGCGCCAGCGGTCTATCGGACAGTCTCGGTGGCTACACCTTC. Translated, it gives CASGLSDSLGGYTF. The chain couples TRBV5-1 to TRBJ1-2, with D possibly being TRBD1 (6 bases). The germline CDR1 and CDR2 sequences are SGHRS and YFSETQ. This CDR3 region has 14 residues. V dropped 7 bases and J dropped 7 bases, with 20 bases sitting between them.

The rearrangement joins TRBV30 to TRBJ1-1; no clear D. Looked up from germline, CDR1 is GTSNPN and CDR2 is SVGIG (reference sequence). The CDR3 has 10 residues. Between the trimmed V and J ends, which lost 4 bases and 4 bases, there was a span of 4 bases. CDR3 sequence (DNA): TGTGCCTGGATCATCACTGAAGCTTTCTTT. This codes for CAWIITEAFF.

The gene calls are TRBV5-1 and TRBJ2-3; D not certain. The V and J ends lost 6 bases and 5 bases respectively, with 10 bases between them. Germline V gene lookup returns CDR1 SGHRS and CDR2 YFSETQ. The CDR3 is made up of 12 amino acids. CDR3 DNA sequence: TGCGCCAGCACGTATGGCGGAGATACGCAGTATTTT. Translating it yields CASTYGGDTQYF.

This clone was detected a few times. V usage is TRBV19 and J usage is TRBJ1-1; D gene unclear. CDR3 size: 11 residues. Per the germline V gene, CDR1 is LNHDA and CDR2 is SQIVND (reference sequence). V was cut by 7 bases and J by 0 bases, with 3 bases left in between. CDR3 sequence reads: CASTVNTEAFF. As DNA, the CDR3 is TGTGCCAGTACGGTGAACACTGAAGCTTTCTTT.

V gene TRBV19 combines with J gene TRBJ1-2; 7 bases fit TRBD1. Germline CDR1 and CDR2: LNHDA and SQIVND (reference sequence). Germline trimming cut 5 bases from V and 4 bases from J; bases unmatched to any gene: 10. The CDR3 is 15 residues long. CDR3 sequence (DNA): TGTGCCAGTAGTCCCCGACAGGGTCAGGGCTATGGCTACACCTTC. The encoded protein is CASSPRQGQGYGYTF.

The genes are TRBV4-1 and TRBJ2-7; a possible D gene is TRBD1 (6 bases). V was pared by 4 bases and J by 3 bases, with 10 bases between. The CDR3 has 13 amino acids. Germline CDR1 MGHRA, CDR2 YSYEKL. The CDR3 DNA reads TGCGCCAGCAGCCTCGAGACAGGCTACGAGCAGTACTTC. It is translated as CASSLETGYEQYF.

The chain employs TRBV7-9 and TRBJ2-3, with a possible D match to TRBD2 (5 bases). This CDR3 contains 14 residues. The V end lost 1 base, the J end lost 3 bases, and 8 bases lay between the germline ends. Germline V gene lookup returns CDR1 SEHNR and CDR2 FQNEAQ (reference sequence). CDR3 region: CASSLEGATDTQYF. DNA of the CDR3: TGTGCCAGCAGCTTAGAGGGAGCGACAGATACGCAGTATTTT.

This chain joins TRBV21-1 and TRBJ2-2; the table's D call, TRBD1, was not checked against the DNA. TRBV21-1 is flagged as a pseudogene. This CDR3 is 12 amino acids long. This chain's CDR3 is CASSMASGELFF. CDR3 sequence (DNA): TGTGCCAGCAGCATGGCATCCGGGGAGCTGTTTTTT.

This clone appeared a single time. V and J are TRBV6-4 and TRBJ2-7; unclear D gene. Trimming pared 4 bases from V and 3 bases from J, leaving 10 bases between. The germline CDR1 and CDR2 sequences are MRHNA and SNTAGT. The CDR3 covers 13 residues. This CDR3 is CASSALGGYEQYF. CDR3 sequence (DNA): TGTGCCAGCAGTGCTCTCGGCGGCTACGAGCAGTACTTC.

The chain employs TRBV9 and TRBJ2-1; the D gene is possibly TRBD2 (6 bases). CDR3 length: 16 amino acids. In germline, CDR1 is SGDLS, CDR2 YYNGEE. Trimming left V 0 bases short and J 2 bases short, with 12 bases between. The chain's CDR3 is CASSVAVGGTYNEQFF. CDR3 coding DNA: TGTGCCAGCAGCGTAGCTGTGGGGGGAACCTACAATGAGCAGTTCTTC.

V is TRBV5-4 and J is TRBJ2-7; TRBD1 aligns across 8 bases. Germline loops: CDR1 SGHNT, CDR2 YYREEE (reference sequence). Trimming at V came to 7 bases and at J to 5 bases, leaving 8 bases not matched to a gene. This CDR3 is 13 amino acids long. The CDR3 DNA follows: TGTGCCAGCTGCCTCAGGGGGCGGAACGAGCAGTACTTC. Amino acid sequence: CASCLRGRNEQYF. The full variable domain, with the rest looked up from reference TRBV5-4 and TRBJ2-7, is ETGVTQSPTHLIKTRGQQVTLRCSSQSGHNTVSWYQQALGQGPQFIFQYYREEENGRGNFPPRFSGLQFPNYSSELNVNALELDDSALYLCASCLRGRNEQYFGPGTRLTVT.